Listed here are 29 T cell receptor beta chains from one sample, sequenced in a study of T-cell memory formation after mild COVID-19. MiXCR, run by TCRdb on the 5' RACE reads, gives a single entry per CDR3 protein. The sample records 250,000 to 350,000 distinct CDR3 sequences, roughly a fifth being singletons. The sequenced sample consisted of PBMCs or a T cell subset sorted from them (not recorded which). Source of these receptors: a man younger than 30 who had mild COVID-19 (a few samples of this study predate the infection). Cell type and time point are not known.

In its sample, this clonotype was seen a few times. This chain joins TRBV7-9 and TRBJ2-7, with D maybe TRBD2 (5 bases). This CDR3 contains 13 residues. Looked up from germline, CDR1 is SEHNR and CDR2 is FQNEAQ (reference sequence). V was trimmed by 3 bases and J by 4 bases, leaving 10 bases between them. The CDR3 spells CASSFGGTYEQYV. CDR3 DNA: TGTGCCAGCAGCTTCGGAGGAACTTACGAGCAGTACGTC.

The V and J genes are TRBV11-1 and TRBJ2-3; tentative D call: TRBD2 (6 bases). CDR1 and CDR2 (germline): SGHAT, FQDESV (reference sequence). The CDR3 loop spans 15 amino acids. V lost 5 bases to trimming and J lost 4 bases, with 16 bases between them. The DNA of the CDR3 is TGTGCCAGCAGCCGTCTCGATTGGGGGGCAGATACGCAGTATTTT. As protein: CASSRLDWGADTQYF.

J is TRBJ1-3 and V is TRBV12-3 or TRBV12-4; D gene unclear. V lost 2 bases, J lost 7 bases, and 15 bases lay in between. The CDR3 covers 15 residues. CDR3 nucleotide sequence: TGTGCCAGCAGTTTATCAGGCTCCTTTGGGAACACCATATATTTT. Protein sequence: CASSLSGSFGNTIYF.

This clonotype was counted a few times. The genes are TRBV4-2 and TRBJ1-6, with a tentative D call TRBD1 (5 bases). The CDR3 loop spans 15 amino acids. V gave up 5 bases and J gave up 3 bases, with 11 bases separating them. Germline V CDR1 and CDR2: LGHNA, YNFKEQ. In DNA form, the CDR3 reads TGTGCCAGCAGCAGCCAGGGTGACTATAATTCACCCCTCCACTTT. This gives the protein CASSSQGDYNSPLHF.

This clonotype was seen only a few times. This chain links TRBV11-2 with TRBJ1-2; D unclear. Trimming stripped 4 bases from V and 6 bases from J, with 12 bases between. The CDR3 consists of 13 residues. From germline, CDR1 is SGHAT and CDR2 FQNNGV. The CDR3 region has the DNA TGTGCCAGCAGCTCAGGCCTCGAACATGGCTACACCTTC. Its translation: CASSSGLEHGYTF. The full variable domain, rest sourced from reference TRBV11-2 and TRBJ1-2, is EAGVAQSPRYKIIEKRQSVAFWCNPISGHATLYWYQQILGQGPKLLIQFQNNGVVDDSQLPKDRFSAERLKGVDSTLKIQPAKLEDSAVYLCASSSGLEHGYTFGSGTRLTVV.

Only a few counts were recorded for this clonotype. The chain recombines TRBV7-3 with TRBJ2-3, with D possibly matching TRBD2 (6 bases). Trimming pared 5 bases from V and 1 base from J, leaving 13 bases between. The CDR3 has 15 residues. Germline V gives CDR1 SGHTA, CDR2 FQGTGA. The CDR3 DNA sequence: TGTGCCAGCAGCCCCACCTTAGCGGGCACAGATACGCAGTATTTT. Its translation is CASSPTLAGTDTQYF.

This clonotype showed up many times. The V call is TRBV6-4, the J call TRBJ2-3; weak D call: TRBD2 (5 bases). Looked up from germline, CDR1 is MRHNA and CDR2 is SNTAGT. CDR3 size: 15 residues. V was shortened by 3 bases and J by 0 bases, with 10 bases between the two germline ends. The CDR3 DNA reads as TGTGCCAGCAGTGAAGAGGGATCTAGCACAGATACGCAGTATTTT. Its protein product is CASSEEGSSTDTQYF.

There are a few counts of this clonotype. The CDR3 DNA reads as TGCAGCGTTGAAGATCTAACGGACACCGGGGAGCTGTTTTTT. Protein product: CSVEDLTDTGELFF. V usage is TRBV29-1 and J usage is TRBJ2-2; D is uncertain. This CDR3 is 14 amino acids long. V was cut by 0 bases and J by 3 bases, with 8 bases left in between. The germline gives CDR1 SQVTM, CDR2 ANQGSEA.

This chain connects TRBV27 to TRBJ2-7, with D possibly TRBD2 on 5 matching bases. Trimming removed 2 bases from V and 2 bases from J, with 13 bases in between. CDR3 length equals 15 residues. CDR1 is MNHEY and CDR2 is SMNVEV in the germline V gene (reference sequence). The CDR3 spells CASSLGRTPTYEQYF. The CDR3 region has the DNA TGTGCCAGCAGTTTAGGAAGGACTCCCACCTACGAGCAGTACTTC.

This clonotype was detected only a few times. The J gene is TRBJ2-4, the V gene TRBV5-6; 11 nucleotides align to TRBD1. V dropped 9 bases and J dropped 6; count of bases not matched to a gene: 2. Germline CDR1 SGHDT, CDR2 YYEEEE. The CDR3 covers 12 residues. This CDR3 is CATGTGGNIQYF. DNA of the CDR3: TGTGCCACCGGGACAGGGGGAAACATTCAGTACTTC.

The genes are TRBV6-5 and TRBJ2-6; the D gene is possibly TRBD2 (5 bases). V gave up 5 bases and J gave up 1 base, with 12 bases separating them. Per germline, CDR1 MNHEY and CDR2 SVGAGI. This CDR3 comprises 16 residues. As DNA, the CDR3 is TGTGCCAGCAGTAACCCCGGGAATTCTGGGGCCAACGTCCTGACTTTC. Amino acids: CASSNPGNSGANVLTF.

This clonotype has a handful of counts. This chain links TRBV11-2 with TRBJ2-5, with 11 positions matching TRBD1. CDR3 size: 15 residues. In germline, CDR1 is SGHAT, CDR2 FQNNGV. The V gene end was trimmed by 5 bases and the J gene end by 4 bases; junction bases not matched to a gene: 6. This CDR3 reads CASSPGDRGRETQYF. CDR3 bases: TGTGCCAGCAGCCCCGGGGACAGGGGGAGAGAGACCCAGTACTTC.

This chain's CDR3 is CASASIWGYTF. DNA of the CDR3: TGTGCCAGCGCCAGCATTTGGGGCTACACCTTC. This chain uses TRBV6-2 or TRBV6-3 with TRBJ1-2; D call uncertain. Germline V gene data show CDR1 as MNHEY and CDR2 as SVGEGT. The CDR3 length is 11 residues. Trimming took off 8 bases at V and 8 bases at J, with 12 bases between the two ends.

CDR3 amino acids: CASTPWRGDADTQYF. As DNA, the CDR3 is TGTGCCAGCACCCCCTGGCGGGGGGACGCAGATACGCAGTATTTT. V gene TRBV21-1 combines with J gene TRBJ2-3; TRBD1 is the table's D call and was not checked against the DNA. TRBV21-1 is listed as a pseudogene. The CDR3 runs 15 residues.

This clonotype was seen more than once but under ten times. The J gene is TRBJ2-4, the V gene TRBV7-9; 7 nucleotides align to TRBD1. This CDR3 is 13 amino acids long. Germline-derived CDR1 and CDR2 are SEHNR and FQNEAQ (reference sequence). The J segment lost 8 bases and the V segment lost 1 base, leaving 2 bases of the junction unmatched. The CDR3: CASSLDRGYIQYF. The CDR3 DNA reads TGTGCCAGCAGCTTAGACAGGGGTTACATTCAGTACTTC.

This clonotype was counted between two and nine times. The V call is TRBV6-6, the J call TRBJ1-1, with 7 bases aligning to TRBD1. Per germline, CDR1 MNHNY and CDR2 SVGAGI (reference sequence). This CDR3 comprises 15 residues. J lost 11 bases, V lost 2 bases, and 14 bases had no gene match. The CDR3 is CASSYVDRDALDAFF. Written as DNA, the CDR3 is TGTGCCAGCAGTTACGTAGACAGGGACGCCCTCGACGCTTTCTTT.

J is TRBJ2-3 and V is TRBV10-3; D gene ambiguous. CDR3 size: 13 residues. Between the trimmed V and J ends, which lost 4 bases and 6 bases, there was a span of 11 bases. CDR1 is ENHRY and CDR2 is SYGVKD in the germline V gene. The CDR3 region has the DNA TGTGCCATCAGTGGACCTAGAGCTGATACGCAGTATTTT. Protein: CAISGPRADTQYF.

The gene calls are TRBV20-1 and TRBJ2-7; TRBD2 matches 14 bases. The germline V gene has CDR1 DFQATT and CDR2 SNEGSKA (reference sequence). There are 15 residues in the CDR3. Germline trimming cut 3 bases from V and 3 bases from J; bases unmatched to any gene: 4. CDR3 protein: CSARPGTSGGYEQYV. The DNA of the CDR3 is TGCAGTGCTAGGCCCGGGACTAGCGGGGGCTACGAGCAGTACGTC.

This clonotype came up a few times. This chain uses TRBV2 with TRBJ1-1, with TRBD1 as a possible D gene (5 bases). V lost 10 bases and J lost 1, with 10 bases in between. The CDR3 is 12 residues long. Germline V lookup: CDR1 SNHLY, CDR2 FYNNEI. The CDR3 DNA reads TGTGCCACGGGACGGGGGAACACTGAAGCTTTCTTT. Protein sequence: CATGRGNTEAFF.

At least ten counts were recorded for this clonotype. The chain is built from TRBV2 and TRBJ2-7; no firm D call. This CDR3 has 12 amino acids. Germline assignment: CDR1 SNHLY and CDR2 FYNNEI. Trimming stripped 2 bases from V and 2 bases from J, with 4 bases between. CDR3: CASSESAYEQYF. The DNA for the CDR3 is TGTGCCAGCAGTGAATCGGCCTACGAGCAGTACTTC.

The chain is built from TRBV9 and TRBJ2-3; D possibly corresponds to TRBD2 (5 bases). From germline, CDR1 is SGDLS and CDR2 YYNGEE. The V gene lost 4 bases and the J gene lost 3 bases, with 15 bases spanning the gap. CDR3 size: 15 residues. CDR3 loop: CASSSGVSVTDTQYF. Here the CDR3 DNA reads TGTGCCAGCAGCAGTGGAGTTAGCGTGACAGATACGCAGTATTTT.

In this sample, this clonotype turned up a few times. The CDR3: CASSPSPRYTDTQYF. CDR3 sequence (DNA): TGTGCCAGCAGCCCATCTCCCCGATACACAGATACGCAGTATTTT. This chain links TRBV9 with TRBJ2-3, with D hard to call. CDR1 SGDLS and CDR2 YYNGEE come from the germline V gene. Deletions cut 4 bases from V and 2 bases from J, with 14 bases between. This CDR3 is 15 amino acids long.

This clonotype showed up many times. The chain couples TRBV5-5 to TRBJ1-4; 8 positions match TRBD1. V lost 4 bases to trimming and J lost 6 bases; unmatched junction nucleotides: 8. This CDR3 contains 15 residues. The germline V gene has CDR1 SGHKS and CDR2 YYEKEE (reference sequence). CDR3 sequence reads: CASSPWTGRDEKLFF. DNA for the CDR3: TGTGCCAGCAGCCCCTGGACAGGGAGGGATGAAAAACTGTTTTTT. The full variable domain, rest sourced from reference TRBV5-5 and TRBJ1-4, is DAGVTQSPTHLIKTRGQQVTLRCSPISGHKSVSWYQQVLGQGPQFIFQYYEKEERGRGNFPDRFSARQFPNYSSELNVNALLLGDSALYLCASSPWTGRDEKLFFGSGTQLSVL.

Written as DNA, the CDR3 is TGTGCCAGCACCCGGGGCCTCGAGACGCAGTATTTT. It codes for CASTRGLETQYF. J is TRBJ2-3 and V is TRBV12-3 or TRBV12-4, with D tentatively TRBD1 or TRBD2 (5 bases each). This CDR3 comprises 12 residues. The germline V and J ends were trimmed by 7 bases and 9 bases, with 14 bases remaining between them.

The V gene is TRBV7-9, the J gene TRBJ1-1, with D uncertain. CDR3 length equals 10 residues. Looked up from germline, CDR1 is SEHNR and CDR2 is FQNEAQ (reference sequence). Trimming took 4 bases from V and 10 from J, leaving 7 bases between them. CDR3 residues: CASSSRSAFF. In nucleotides, the CDR3 is TGTGCCAGCAGCTCTAGGTCAGCTTTCTTT. Full variable domain (rest looked up from reference TRBV7-9 and TRBJ1-1): DTGVSQNPRHKITKRGQNVTFRCDPISEHNRLYWYRQTLGQGPEFLTYFQNEAQLEKSRLLSDRFSAERPKGSFSTLEIQRTEQGDSAMYLCASSSRSAFFGQGTRLTVV.

The chain couples TRBV20-1 to TRBJ2-3; tentatively, D is TRBD1 or TRBD2 (6 bases each). The CDR3 runs to 16 residues. Trimming removed 3 bases at V and 4 bases at J, with 20 bases between. Germline lookup yields CDR1 DFQATT and CDR2 SNEGSKA (reference sequence). The CDR3 here is CSASRNRGATPDTQYF. CDR3 DNA sequence: TGCAGTGCTAGTCGTAATAGGGGGGCCACCCCAGATACGCAGTATTTT.

V gene TRBV18 combines with J gene TRBJ1-5; 7 bases line up with TRBD1. Losses at the gene ends were 3 bases for V and 8 bases for J; bases not matched to a gene: 10. The CDR3 sequence is 15 residues long. CDR1 and CDR2 from the germline V gene are KGHSH and LQKENI. The CDR3 loop is CASSPLGTEGKPQHF. In DNA form, the CDR3 reads TGTGCCAGCTCACCCCTCGGGACAGAGGGGAAGCCCCAGCATTTT.

The chain couples TRBV9 to TRBJ2-5; D ambiguous. This CDR3 contains 13 residues. In germline, CDR1 is SGDLS, CDR2 YYNGEE. V was trimmed by 0 bases and J by 2 bases, leaving 5 bases between them. CDR3 bases: TGTGCCAGCAGCGTAGCGGCTCAAGAGACCCAGTACTTC. Translated, it gives CASSVAAQETQYF.

The CDR3 sequence: CAIQTDGSEAFF. As DNA, the CDR3 is TGTGCCATCCAGACGGATGGGTCTGAAGCTTTCTTT. The rearrangement links TRBV10-3 to TRBJ1-1; no reliable D call. Deletions cut 8 bases from V and 6 bases from J, with 13 bases between. The CDR3 length is 12 residues. Germline V gives CDR1 ENHRY, CDR2 SYGVKD.